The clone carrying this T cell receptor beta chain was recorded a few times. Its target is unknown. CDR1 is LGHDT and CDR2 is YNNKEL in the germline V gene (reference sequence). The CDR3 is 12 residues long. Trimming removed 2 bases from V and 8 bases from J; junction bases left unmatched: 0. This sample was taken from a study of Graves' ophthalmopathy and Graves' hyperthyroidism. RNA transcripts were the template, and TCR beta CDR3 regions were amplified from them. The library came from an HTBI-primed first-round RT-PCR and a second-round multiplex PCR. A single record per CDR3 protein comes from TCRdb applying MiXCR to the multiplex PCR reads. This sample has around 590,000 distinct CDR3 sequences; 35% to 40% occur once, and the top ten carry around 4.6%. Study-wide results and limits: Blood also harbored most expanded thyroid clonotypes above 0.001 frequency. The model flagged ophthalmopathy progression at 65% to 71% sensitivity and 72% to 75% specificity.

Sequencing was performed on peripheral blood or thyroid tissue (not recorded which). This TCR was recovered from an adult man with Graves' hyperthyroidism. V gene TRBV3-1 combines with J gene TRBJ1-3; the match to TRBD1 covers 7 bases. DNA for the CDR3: TGTGCCAGCAGCCAAACAGGGGACACCATATATTTT. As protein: CASSQTGDTIYF.